The rows below give T cell receptor beta chains drawn from one sample of a study of immune evolution from preneoplasia to lung adenocarcinoma. Assay used: immunoSEQ multiplex PCR; TCRdb lists only in-frame clones, some missing. The table has around 9,900 clones, around 90% seen once. Input material: FFPE invasive lung adenocarcinoma tissue. All receptors derive from a person aged 65-85 years with invasive lung adenocarcinoma. Some clones in this sample may be carry-over from other donors' samples. CDR3s include the opening cysteine and the closing phenylalanine or tryptophan. D genes are given only for firm matches. Clone sizes are given selectively: once, few, many, or a class where the clone is expanded.

v_gene	len	abundance	j_gene	d_gene	CDR3nt	CDR3aa
TRBV18	15	-	TRBJ1-2	TRBD1	TGTGCCAGCTCACCGGGACAGGGGGCGCCTGGTGGCTACACCTTC	CASSPGQGAPGGYTF
TRBV11-3	16	-	TRBJ1-1	TRBD1	TGTGCCAGCAGCCCGTGGACAGGGGGCGCGAGCACTGAAGCTTTCTTT	CASSPWTGGASTEAFF
TRBV6-5	15	once	TRBJ1-4	TRBD1	TGTGCCAGCGGAGGTCGGACAGGGGGGAAGGAAAAACTGTTTTTT	CASGGRTGGKEKLFF
TRBV18	13	-	TRBJ1-1	-	TGTGCCAGCTCACCTCGACAGAAGACTGAAGCTTTCTTT	CASSPRQKTEAFF
TRBV9	14	-	TRBJ2-5	TRBD2	TGTGCCAGCAGCCTCGGGGGGGCCGGAGAGACCCAGTACTTC	CASSLGGAGETQYF
TRBV5-4	16	-	TRBJ1-1	-	TGTGCCAGCAGCTTGGGAAGGGTGGGCCTGAACACTGAAGCTTTCTTT	CASSLGRVGLNTEAFF
TRBV28	16	-	TRBJ1-5	TRBD1	TGTGCCAGCAGTCCCCGGACAGGGACAGGGAATCAGCCCCAGCATTTT	CASSPRTGTGNQPQHF
TRBV29-1	16	-	TRBJ1-1	-	TGCAGCGTACATGGACTTACAGGGACCATGAACACTGAAGCTTTCTTT	CSVHGLTGTMNTEAFF
TRBV28	16	-	TRBJ1-5	TRBD1	TGTGCCAGCAGAACGGCCGGGACAGGGGACAATCAGCCCCAGCATTTT	CASRTAGTGDNQPQHF
TRBV7-3	15	once	TRBJ2-1	-	TGTGCCTCGTCCTTGGCGGGCTCCACCTACAATGAGCAGTTCTTC	CASSLAGSTYNEQFF
TRBV6-5	14	-	TRBJ2-7	TRBD2	TGTGCCAGCAGTTCGGGGGGAGGGACCTACGAGCAGTACTTC	CASSSGGGTYEQYF